The sequence of this T cell receptor beta chain was determined in a study of T cell repertoires in cytomegalovirus infection. The CDR3 totals 16 residues. V was pared by 6 bases and J by 4 bases, with 11 bases of the junction left unmatched. CDR1 and CDR2 from the germline V gene are SQVTM and ANQGSEA. TCRdb used MiXCR to reprocess the reads, holding one entry per CDR3 protein. The data contain roughly 230,000 distinct CDR3 sequences, about 12% of them singletons. The TCR sequence derives from a human donor in good health (CMV status not recorded). Some clones in this sample may be carry-over from other donors' samples. V gene TRBV29-1 combines with J gene TRBJ2-7; 14 bases are a match to TRBD2. The sample comprised PBMCs. The chain's CDR3 is CSVASGTSGGPYEQYF. Here the CDR3 DNA reads TGCAGCGTGGCCTCCGGGACTAGCGGGGGACCTTACGAGCAGTACTTC.